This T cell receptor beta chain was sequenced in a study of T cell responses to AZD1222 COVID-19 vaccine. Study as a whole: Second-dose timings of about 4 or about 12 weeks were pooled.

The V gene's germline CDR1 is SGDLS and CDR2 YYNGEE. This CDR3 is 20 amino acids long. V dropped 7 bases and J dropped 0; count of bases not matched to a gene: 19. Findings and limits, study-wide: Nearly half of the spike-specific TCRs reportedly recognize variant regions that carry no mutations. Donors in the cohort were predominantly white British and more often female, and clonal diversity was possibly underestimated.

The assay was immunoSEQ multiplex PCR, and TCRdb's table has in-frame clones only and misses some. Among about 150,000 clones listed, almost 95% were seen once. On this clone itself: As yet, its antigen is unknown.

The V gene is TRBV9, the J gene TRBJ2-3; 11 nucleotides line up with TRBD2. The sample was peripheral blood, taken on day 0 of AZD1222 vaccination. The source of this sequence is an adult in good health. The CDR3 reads CASSEGLTSGGVTSTDTQYF. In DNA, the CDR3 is TGTGCCAGCTCGGAGGGCCTAACTAGCGGGGGTGTGACTAGCACAGATACGCAGTATTTT.